The 14 T cell receptor beta chains in this list originate from one sample, sequenced in a study of shared clonotypes between healthy human individuals. Only CD45RO-negative cells positively selected for CCR7 counted as naive CD8 cells, so terminally differentiated effector memory CD45RA+ cells were excluded. Profiling relied on immunoSEQ multiplex PCR, and the TCRdb table lists in-frame clones only, not all of them. The table shows about 680,000 clones, with about 91% occurring only once. The material sequenced was naive CD8+ T cells sorted from blood. Receptors originate from a man aged 30-40 years in good health.

V and J are TRBV2 and TRBJ2-1; 9 nucleotides align to TRBD1. Per germline, CDR1 SNHLY and CDR2 FYNNEI. Germline trimming cut 3 bases from V and 5 bases from J; bases unmatched to any gene: 8. This CDR3 is built from 16 residues. DNA for the CDR3: TGTGCCAGCAGTGACGGACAGGGGCCCCCGGACAATGAGCAGTTCTTC. As protein: CASSDGQGPPDNEQFF.

This clone came up once. This sequence joins TRBV6-6 and TRBJ2-1; possibly TRBD2 for D (5 bases). Deletions cut 5 bases from V and 8 bases from J, with 13 bases between. From germline, CDR1 is MNHNY and CDR2 SVGAGI (reference sequence). The CDR3 loop spans 13 amino acids. CDR3 loop: CASSVGLGDEQFF. The CDR3 nucleotides read TGTGCCAGCAGTGTGGGCCTCGGGGATGAGCAGTTCTTC.

The chain couples TRBV7-9 to TRBJ2-7, with D perhaps matching TRBD1 or TRBD2 (6 bases each). The germline V gene has CDR1 SEHNR and CDR2 FQNEAQ (reference sequence). Trimming left V 1 base short and J 5 bases short, with 12 bases between. The CDR3 has 14 amino acids. For the CDR3, the DNA is TGTGCCAGCAGCTTAGATCCGGGGGCGGACGAGCAGTACTTC. It encodes CASSLDPGADEQYF.

The sample holds one count of this clone. This chain joins TRBV19 and TRBJ2-2, with 8 bases matching TRBD2. CDR1 is LNHDA and CDR2 is SQIVND in the germline V gene (reference sequence). V gave up 1 base and J gave up 8 bases; unmatched junction bases: 6. The CDR3 sequence is 15 residues long. CDR3 DNA sequence: TGTGCCAGTAGTATAGGACTAGCGTTTGCGGGGGAGCTGTTTTTT. It encodes CASSIGLAFAGELFF.

The J gene is TRBJ2-7, the V gene TRBV28; TRBD1 matches at 9 bases. The CDR3 sequence is 14 residues long. Germline CDR1 is MDHEN and CDR2 is SYDVKM. The J segment lost 4 bases and the V segment lost 5 bases, leaving 6 bases of the junction unmatched. The DNA of the CDR3 is TGTGCCAGCAGTAAGGACAGGGGCCTATACGAGCAGTACTTC. It yields the protein CASSKDRGLYEQYF.

The chain recombines TRBV25-1 with TRBJ1-2, with D uncertain. The CDR3 consists of 11 residues. Germline values: CDR1 MGHDK, CDR2 SYGVNS. V lost 2 bases and J 3 bases, leaving 1 base between the germline ends. CDR3 nucleotides: TGTGCCAGCAGTGAAGACTATGGCTACACCTTC. This gives the protein CASSEDYGYTF.

The chain is built from TRBV19 and TRBJ1-5; D gene uncertain. The V gene's germline CDR1 is LNHDA and CDR2 SQIVND (reference sequence). The V end was cut by 6 bases, the J end by 4 bases, with 10 bases between. This CDR3 contains 13 residues. CDR3 nucleotide sequence: TGTGCCAGTAGCTATGGACTGAATCAGCCCCAGCATTTT. Protein: CASSYGLNQPQHF.

This sequence joins TRBV9 and TRBJ2-5, with a possible D match to TRBD2 (5 bases). Germline CDR1 reads SGDLS; CDR2 reads YYNGEE. This CDR3 has 13 residues. With 3 bases removed from V and 3 bases from J, the gap between germline ends came to 9 bases. For the CDR3, the DNA is TGTGCCAGCAGCGGGACTCGGGAAGAGACCCAGTACTTC. Its translation is CASSGTREETQYF.

V gene TRBV27 combines with J gene TRBJ2-1; 8 nucleotides agree with TRBD2. CDR1 is MNHEY and CDR2 is SMNVEV in the germline V gene (reference sequence). V shed 5 bases and J 5 bases; nucleotides not matched to a gene: 20. The CDR3 sequence is 19 residues long. The CDR3 nucleotides are TGTGCCAGCAGTCCCCTCGAAGTGCTAGCGGGTGGCGGCGACAATGAGCAGTTCTTC. It specifies CASSPLEVLAGGGDNEQFF.

The V and J genes are TRBV7-6 and TRBJ2-2; the D gene is possibly TRBD2 (5 bases). Germline CDR1 reads SGHVS; CDR2 reads FNYEAQ. This CDR3 has 15 residues. Trimming stripped 5 bases from V and 7 bases from J, with 17 bases between. CDR3 bases: TGTGCCAGCAGCCACACCCCCGGCGAGGGCGGGGAGCTGTTTTTT. Translating gives CASSHTPGEGGELFF.

The rearrangement joins TRBV2 to TRBJ1-5; 11 bases fit TRBD1. The germline V gene encodes CDR1 SNHLY and CDR2 FYNNEI. After removal of 2 bases from V and 8 bases from J, the junction contained 5 bases not matched to a gene. CDR3 length: 15 residues. The CDR3 protein is CASSEYGDRGEPQHF. The CDR3 DNA sequence: TGTGCCAGCAGTGAATATGGGGACAGGGGGGAGCCCCAGCATTTT.

CDR3 residues: CASSPTSGRVYEQYF. CDR3 bases: TGTGCCAGCAGCCCGACTAGCGGGAGAGTCTACGAGCAGTACTTC. The V and J genes are TRBV7-8 and TRBJ2-7, with 12 bases that match TRBD2. Germline V gives CDR1 SGHVS, CDR2 FQNEAQ. V lost 5 bases to trimming and J lost 3 bases; unmatched junction nucleotides: 5. The CDR3 runs 15 residues.

The V call is TRBV5-6, the J call TRBJ1-5; 8 bases match TRBD1. V lost 2 bases, J lost 3 bases, and 4 bases stayed unmatched. Germline lookup yields CDR1 SGHDT and CDR2 YYEEEE. The CDR3 extends over 15 amino acids. This CDR3 is CASSLRQGINQPQHF. CDR3 nucleotide sequence: TGTGCCAGCAGCTTAAGACAGGGGATCAATCAGCCCCAGCATTTT.

This chain uses TRBV30 with TRBJ2-6, with 10 bases lining up with TRBD2. Germline V gene sequence: CDR1 GTSNPN, CDR2 SVGIG (reference sequence). The junction had 12 bases not matched to a gene; V was cut back by 0 bases and J by 1 base. The CDR3 has 20 residues. Here the CDR3 DNA reads TGTGCCTGGAGTGTCCTGGAAGCGGGAGGGTTCCCTTCTGGGGCCAACGTCCTGACTTTC. Its protein product is CAWSVLEAGGFPSGANVLTF.